These 16 T cell receptor beta chains share one sample of origin, sequenced in a study of blood T cells in healthy people across ages. A sample-barcoded 5' primer and a J-beta primer mix were used in a second PCR of about 6 to 12 cycles. TCRdb reprocessed the 5' RACE reads via MiXCR and lists one record per CDR3 protein. The sample carries around 1,000,000 distinct CDR3 sequences, about 25% recorded once. These same data were also listed under a study on T cells of mothers and their children.

Sequencing was done on a sample of blood. The receptors stem from a girl aged 2 to 9 in good health.

This chain joins TRBV7-2 and TRBJ1-1; D unresolved. Germline V CDR1 and CDR2: SGHTA, FQGNSA. The CDR3 sequence is 16 residues long. V lost 2 bases and J lost 0, with 13 bases in between. The chain's CDR3 is CASSLNLGSMNTEAFF. The CDR3 bases are TGTGCCAGCAGCTTAAACTTGGGATCCATGAACACTGAAGCTTTCTTT.

J is TRBJ2-4 and V is TRBV12-3 or TRBV12-4, with D hard to call. This CDR3 is built from 17 residues. Trimming shortened V by 3 bases and J by 0 bases, and 15 bases separated the two germline ends. CDR3 in amino acids: CASSFDLGHPAKNIQYF. The DNA of the CDR3 is TGTGCCAGCAGTTTTGATCTAGGGCATCCAGCCAAAAACATTCAGTACTTC.

Details on this clonotype: This CDR3 is missing its conserved last phenylalanine or tryptophan, likely due to a read error. The chain carries TRBV7-8 and TRBJ2-5, with D possibly being TRBD2 (6 bases). Near its end, the DNA agrees better with TRBJ2-7, so the J call may be wrong. The germline gives CDR1 SGHVS, CDR2 FQNEAQ. CDR3 size: 18 residues. CDR3: CASSPPVGAGPPTYEQYY. The DNA of the CDR3 is TGTGCCAGCAGCCCCCCCGTAGGAGCGGGTCCCCCCACCTACGAGCAGTACTAC.

The chain recombines TRBV6-6 with TRBJ1-3, with unresolved D. The ends were cut back, 0 bases at V and 8 bases at J, with 14 bases in the middle. The CDR3 runs 15 residues. Germline V gives CDR1 MNHNY, CDR2 SVGAGI (reference sequence). The CDR3 DNA reads TGTGCCAGCAGTTACTCGAATAAAGTAGGGCACACCATATATTTT. Protein sequence: CASSYSNKVGHTIYF.

The chain couples TRBV9 to TRBJ2-3; D possibly matches TRBD1 or TRBD2 (5 bases each). The germline V gene encodes CDR1 SGDLS and CDR2 YYNGEE. CDR3 size: 17 residues. Deletions cut 6 bases from V and 0 bases from J, with 20 bases between. CDR3 bases: TGTGCCAGCAATCCGACGCTAGGGACCACAAGCACAGATACGCAGTATTTT. It encodes CASNPTLGTTSTDTQYF.

This clonotype was detected only a few times. The CDR3: CASSLGTDHSYEQYF. The DNA for the CDR3 is TGCGCCAGCAGCTTGGGAACGGATCATTCCTACGAGCAGTACTTC. The genes are TRBV5-1 and TRBJ2-7, with D hard to call. There are 15 residues in the CDR3. CDR1 is SGHRS and CDR2 is YFSETQ in the germline V gene. The V end lost 0 bases, the J end lost 1 base, and 11 bases lay between the germline ends.

This clonotype has only a few counts. At one of its ends the junction is not consistent with the germline gene, which may arise from a read error. The rearrangement joins TRBV7-9 to TRBJ2-5, with D possibly TRBD2 on 6 matching bases. CDR3 size: 13 residues. Germline V gene lookup returns CDR1 SEHNR and CDR2 FQNEAQ (reference sequence). CDR3 protein: CAGSIAVQETQYF. The CDR3 DNA reads TGTGCCGGCAGCATAGCGGTTCAAGAGACCCAGTACTTC.

The chain employs TRBV12-3 or TRBV12-4 and TRBJ2-5, with no clear D. With the DNA end fitting TRBJ2-7 better, the J assignment may be wrong. The length of the CDR3 is 14 residues. In DNA, the CDR3 is TGTGCCAGCAGTTTCGTGGCAGATGAGTACGAGCAGTACTTC. It codes for CASSFVADEYEQYF.

The chain links TRBV3-1 to TRBJ2-7; TRBD2 matches at 12 bases. CDR3 length: 18 amino acids. The germline V gene encodes CDR1 LGHDT and CDR2 YNNKEL (reference sequence). Trimming cost V 0 bases and J 3 bases; bases outside gene matches: 9. As DNA, the CDR3 is TGTGCCAGCAGCCAAGATCTAGCGGGGGGGATGATGGACTACGAGCAGTACTTC. It is translated as CASSQDLAGGMMDYEQYF.

The chain joins TRBV12-3 or TRBV12-4 to TRBJ2-2; 10 nucleotides line up with TRBD2. The CDR3 extends over 16 amino acids. V lost 6 bases and J lost 5; bases outside the gene matches: 9. CDR3 in DNA: TGTGCCAGCAGACTGGCCGGGACTAGCGATACCGGGGAGCTGTTTTTT. Amino acids: CASRLAGTSDTGELFF.

V usage is TRBV12-5 and J usage is TRBJ2-3; a possible D gene is TRBD1 (7 bases). Germline V lookup: CDR1 LGHNT, CDR2 FRNRAP. V lost 1 base, J lost 1 base, and 15 bases lay in between. The CDR3 length is 17 residues. The CDR3 is CASGLANRGLGTDTQYF. In DNA, the CDR3 is TGTGCTAGTGGTTTGGCGAACAGGGGACTCGGCACAGATACGCAGTATTTT.

This clonotype was detected only a few times. The chain uses TRBV6-5 and TRBJ2-5; D may be TRBD1 (5 bases). The CDR3 runs to 11 residues. Germline V gene data show CDR1 as MNHEY and CDR2 as SVGAGI. V was pared by 8 bases and J by 5 bases, with 9 bases between. CDR3 DNA: TGTGCCAGCGGCAGGGATGAGACCCAGTACTTC. This encodes CASGRDETQYF.

The chain joins TRBV27 to TRBJ2-5; the match to TRBD2 covers 7 bases. The DNA end is more similar to TRBJ2-1, so the J call may be wrong. This CDR3 has 14 residues. Germline-derived CDR1 and CDR2 are MNHEY and SMNVEV (reference sequence). This CDR3 reads CASSSSGGRNEQFF. DNA for the CDR3: TGTGCCAGCAGCTCGTCGGGGGGAAGGAATGAGCAGTTCTTC.

This clonotype showed up just a few times. The gene calls are TRBV20-1 and TRBJ2-3; the D call may be TRBD1 or TRBD2 (5 bases each). This CDR3 comprises 15 residues. CDR1 is DFQATT and CDR2 is SNEGSKA in the germline V gene (reference sequence). V was clipped by 6 bases and J by 3 bases, with 19 bases between them. This CDR3 reads CSAALGDVITDTQYF. The CDR3 coding sequence is TGCAGTGCGGCGCTAGGGGACGTCATAACAGATACGCAGTATTTT.

V is TRBV4-1 and J is TRBJ1-1; 7 bases fit TRBD1. Germline V lookup: CDR1 MGHRA, CDR2 YSYEKL. V was pared by 2 bases and J by 6 bases, with 3 bases of the junction left unmatched. The CDR3 covers 13 residues. CDR3 amino acids: CASSQKGTAEAFF. CDR3 DNA sequence: TGCGCCAGCAGCCAAAAAGGGACAGCTGAAGCTTTCTTT.

The V and J genes are TRBV5-1 and TRBJ2-5; TRBD2 matches at 7 bases. Unmatched junction bases numbered 8, after V lost 1 base and J lost 5 bases. In germline, CDR1 is SGHRS, CDR2 YFSETQ. This CDR3 has 15 amino acids. CDR3: CASSLTSAHKETQYF. CDR3 bases: TGCGCCAGCAGCTTGACTAGCGCCCACAAGGAGACCCAGTACTTC.